These 22 T cell receptor beta chains share one sample of origin, sequenced in a study of immune evolution from preneoplasia to lung adenocarcinoma (dated by TCRdb to the early 2020s). Library generation was performed with the immunoSEQ multiplex PCR assay. TCRdb retrieved this table from immuneACCESS and kept in-frame rearrangements only. Not all clones are present; in checked studies, unresolved V genes account for under half, and no reason is known for the remainder. This sample is represented by some 10,000 clones; roughly three quarters of them were singletons. 9% to 10% of the sample is held by the ten biggest clonotypes. Sequenced: FFPE minimally invasive lung adenocarcinoma tissue. This sample's cell subset or site label indicates: micro-invasive lung adenocarcinoma (MIA). The receptors stem from an older donor with lung adenocarcinoma.

The rearrangement links TRBV7-2 to TRBJ1-5; 9 positions agree with TRBD1. The trim removed 3 bases at V and 6 bases at J, leaving 3 bases unmatched. This CDR3 region has 14 residues. Germline V gene sequence: CDR1 SGHTA, CDR2 FQGNSA. DNA of the CDR3: TGTGCCAGCAGCTTTGGACAGGGGCGTCAGCCCCAGCATTTT. Its translation: CASSFGQGRQPQHF.

Comment on this clone: A junction end diverges from the germline sequence, so it may reflect a read error. Other DNA sequences in this sample translate to the same CDR3. The rearrangement links TRBV19 to TRBJ1-5; weak D call: TRBD1 (5 bases). The CDR3 extends over 14 amino acids. Germline V gene data show CDR1 as LNHDA and CDR2 as SQIVND (reference sequence). In DNA, the CDR3 is TGTGCCAGCAGTACAAATTCCAGGGTACAGCCCCAGCATTTT. It codes for CASSTNSRVQPQHF.

The chain combines TRBV28 with TRBJ1-2; D ambiguous. The V and J ends lost 6 bases and 4 bases respectively, with 18 bases between them. The CDR3 totals 15 residues. The germline V gene encodes CDR1 MDHEN and CDR2 SYDVKM. CDR3 coding DNA: TGTGCCAGCAGCCGCGTGGTAGGGTCAAGCTATGGCTACACCTTC. Its protein is CASSRVVGSSYGYTF.

The genes are TRBV27 and TRBJ1-1; D gene ambiguous. This CDR3 is built from 13 residues. V lost 5 bases to trimming and J lost 1 base, with 8 bases between them. Germline V lookup: CDR1 MNHEY, CDR2 SMNVEV (reference sequence). The CDR3 region has the DNA TGTGCCAGCAGTCCCCGCACGAACACTGAAGCTTTCTTT. This gives the protein CASSPRTNTEAFF.

The gene calls are TRBV5-1 and TRBJ2-7, with 9 bases identical to TRBD1. Trimming took 4 bases from V and 6 from J; bases not matched to a gene: 11. Germline values: CDR1 SGHRS, CDR2 YFSETQ. The CDR3 contains 15 residues. CDR3 sequence: CASSVGGQGTGEQYF. The CDR3 nucleotides read TGCGCCAGCAGCGTGGGGGGACAGGGAACTGGCGAGCAGTACTTC. Using reference TRBV5-1 and TRBJ2-7 for the parts outside the CDR3, the full variable domain is KAGVTQTPRYLIKTRGQQVTLSCSPISGHRSVSWYQQTPGQGLQFLFEYFSETQRNKGNFPGRFSGRQFSNSRSEMNVSTLELGDSALYLCASSVGGQGTGEQYFGPGTRLTVT.

This chain uses TRBV27 with TRBJ1-5; D gene uncertain. Germline loops: CDR1 MNHEY, CDR2 SMNVEV (reference sequence). There are 14 residues in the CDR3. Trimming took 2 bases from V and 2 from J, leaving 7 bases between them. CDR3 region: CASSLPQGNQPQHF. The DNA for the CDR3 is TGTGCCAGCAGTTTACCGCAGGGCAATCAGCCCCAGCATTTT.

This clone was detected only a few times. The chain recombines TRBV5-1 with TRBJ2-5, with TRBD2 matching over 7 bases. The CDR3 length is 14 residues. Germline assignment: CDR1 SGHRS and CDR2 YFSETQ. The V and J ends lost 4 bases and 4 bases, in that order; junction bases with no gene match: 7. The CDR3 loop is CASSTGLDRETQYF. The CDR3 DNA reads TGCGCCAGCAGCACCGGACTAGACCGAGAGACCCAGTACTTC.

This rearrangement joins TRBV4-2 to TRBJ2-3, with a tentative D call TRBD1 (5 bases). The CDR3 consists of 13 residues. Germline V CDR1 and CDR2: LGHNA, YNFKEQ. The V end lost 0 bases, the J end lost 8 bases, and 9 bases lay between the germline ends. This chain's CDR3 is CASSQETQGTQYF. The CDR3 nucleotides are TGTGCCAGCAGCCAAGAAACCCAGGGTACGCAGTATTTT.

J is TRBJ2-2 and V is TRBV7-3; no clear D. Germline values: CDR1 SGHTA, CDR2 FQGTGA. The CDR3 is 16 amino acids. The ends were cut back, 2 bases at V and 0 bases at J, with 10 bases in the middle. CDR3 nucleotides: TGTGCCAGCAGCTTATTTGGCGGAGCGAACACCGGGGAGCTGTTTTTT. Translated, it gives CASSLFGGANTGELFF.

The chain has TRBV4-1 and TRBJ1-2, with 7 bases identical to TRBD1. V dropped 0 bases and J dropped 2; count of bases not matched to a gene: 6. The CDR3 extends over 16 amino acids. CDR1 and CDR2 from the germline V gene are MGHRA and YSYEKL. In DNA form, the CDR3 reads TGCGCCAGCAGCCAAGAGTGGGACAGCCGAAACTATGGCTACACCTTC. It specifies CASSQEWDSRNYGYTF.

This clone was seen only a few times. V and J are TRBV5-1 and TRBJ2-5; D is unresolved. CDR1 SGHRS and CDR2 YFSETQ come from the germline V gene. CDR3 size: 12 residues. Trimming stripped 1 base from V and 2 bases from J, with 3 bases between. The CDR3 DNA is TGCGCCAGCAGCTTGTATCAAGAGACCCAGTACTTC. Translation gives CASSLYQETQYF.

The chain carries TRBV28 and TRBJ2-7; a possible D gene is TRBD1 (6 bases). V dropped 10 bases and J dropped 3 bases, with 16 bases sitting between them. The CDR3 runs 13 residues. Germline CDR1 MDHEN, CDR2 SYDVKM. The DNA for the CDR3 is TGTGCCAACTCCAAAGGCAGGGGCTACGAGCAGTACTTC. Translated, it gives CANSKGRGYEQYF. The entire variable domain, with the rest obtained from reference TRBV28 and TRBJ2-7, is as follows: DVKVTQSSRYLVKRTGEKVFLECVQDMDHENMFWYRQDPGLGLRLIYFSYDVKMKEKGDIPEGYSVSREKKERFSLILESASTNQTSMYLCANSKGRGYEQYFGPGTRLTVT.

The chain recombines TRBV29-1 with TRBJ2-6; possible D gene TRBD2, 6 bases. Germline V gene lookup returns CDR1 SQVTM and CDR2 ANQGSEA. V was trimmed by 5 bases and J by 2 bases, leaving 7 bases between them. This CDR3 is built from 13 residues. The CDR3, as DNA: TGCAGCGTTAGGACTACTGGGGCCAACGTCCTGACTTTC. Amino acid sequence: CSVRTTGANVLTF. The full variable domain, its missing parts supplied by reference TRBV29-1 and TRBJ2-6, is SAVISQKPSRDICQRGTSLTIQCQVDSQVTMMFWYRQQPGQSLTLIATANQGSEATYESGFVIDKFPISRPNLTFSTLTVSNMSPEDSSIYLCSVRTTGANVLTFGAGSRLTVL.

This clone came up a few times. This chain joins TRBV29-1 and TRBJ1-1, with 8 bases fitting TRBD1. From germline, CDR1 is SQVTM and CDR2 ANQGSEA. With 7 bases clipped from V and 1 base from J, the junction kept 5 bases outside the gene matches. The CDR3 is 13 residues long. CDR3 in DNA: TGCAGCGCCCTCGGACAGGGGAACACTGAAGCTTTCTTT. This encodes CSALGQGNTEAFF.

This clone was counted between two and nine times. The genes are TRBV27 and TRBJ1-2; TRBD1 might be the D (5 bases). CDR3 length: 15 residues. Trimming took off 2 bases at V and 4 bases at J, with 14 bases between the two ends. CDR1 is MNHEY, CDR2 SMNVEV, per germline (reference sequence). CDR3: CASSLNRGAGYGYTF. The CDR3 bases are TGTGCCAGCAGTTTAAATCGGGGCGCGGGCTATGGCTACACCTTC.

The V and J genes are TRBV6-6 and TRBJ2-3; no clear D gene. The V gene lost 8 bases and the J gene lost 1 base, with 10 bases spanning the gap. Germline CDR1 reads MNHNY; CDR2 reads SVGAGI (reference sequence). The CDR3 covers 13 residues. CDR3 DNA: TGTGCCAGCTTGAGCCCCGGCACAGATACGCAGTATTTT. Translated: CASLSPGTDTQYF.

The rearrangement uses TRBV28 and TRBJ1-3; perhaps TRBD1 as D (6 bases). Germline V gene sequence: CDR1 MDHEN, CDR2 SYDVKM. The V gene lost 10 bases and the J gene lost 4 bases, with 17 bases spanning the gap. There are 14 residues in the CDR3. The CDR3 is CATELGGLGNTIYF. The CDR3 DNA is TGTGCCACTGAGTTAGGGGGTCTGGGAAACACCATATATTTT.

This clone was picked up a small number of times. The V and J genes are TRBV30 and TRBJ1-6, with 7 bases matching TRBD1. This CDR3 spans 14 amino acids. Unmatched junction bases numbered 4, after V lost 0 bases and J lost 8 bases. Per germline, CDR1 GTSNPN and CDR2 SVGIG (reference sequence). CDR3 loop: CAWSVLRGDSPLHF. The CDR3 DNA follows: TGTGCCTGGAGTGTACTCAGGGGGGATTCACCCCTCCACTTT. Together with reference TRBV30 and TRBJ1-6, the CDR3 gives the full variable domain: SQTIHQWPATLVQPVGSPLSLECTVEGTSNPNLYWYRQAAGRGLQLLFYSVGIGQISSEVPQNLSASRPQDRQFILSSKKLLLSDSGFYLCAWSVLRGDSPLHFGNGTRLTVT.

This clone was seen only a few times. The CDR3 is CASSLTGPTGDYGYTF. In nucleotides, the CDR3 is TGTGCCAGCAGCTTGACAGGGCCTACGGGGGACTATGGCTACACCTTC. The chain employs TRBV5-6 and TRBJ1-2, with D possibly being TRBD1 (6 bases). The CDR3 has 16 residues. Trimming cost V 1 base and J 3 bases, with 16 bases left between them. Germline lookup yields CDR1 SGHDT and CDR2 YYEEEE. The complete variable domain, with remaining parts taken from reference TRBV5-6 and TRBJ1-2, reads DAGVTQSPTHLIKTRGQQVTLRCSPKSGHDTVSWYQQALGQGPQFIFQYYEEEERQRGNFPDRFSGHQFPNYSSELNVNALLLGDSALYLCASSLTGPTGDYGYTFGSGTRLTVV.

This chain connects TRBV28 to TRBJ1-2; 8 bases map to TRBD1. Germline lookup yields CDR1 MDHEN and CDR2 SYDVKM. This CDR3 comprises 15 residues. V lost 5 bases to trimming and J lost 2 bases; unmatched junction nucleotides: 7. CDR3 loop: CASSTGGGANYGYTF. CDR3 DNA: TGTGCCAGCAGTACAGGGGGGGGCGCGAACTATGGCTACACCTTC.

The J gene is TRBJ2-3, the V gene TRBV4-2, with D perhaps matching TRBD2 (6 bases). The CDR3 extends over 17 amino acids. The V end lost 0 bases, the J end lost 2 bases, and 15 bases lay between the germline ends. The germline gives CDR1 LGHNA, CDR2 YNFKEQ. The chain's CDR3 is CASSQEKRDLHTDTQYF. The CDR3 coding sequence is TGTGCCAGCAGCCAAGAGAAACGGGACTTGCACACAGATACGCAGTATTTT.

The chain links TRBV7-2 to TRBJ1-1, with 7 positions matching TRBD1. This CDR3 comprises 14 residues. V lost 4 bases and J lost 5; bases outside the gene matches: 7. The germline V gene encodes CDR1 SGHTA and CDR2 FQGNSA. In DNA, the CDR3 is TGTGCCAGCAGCTCGCAACAGGGGAGGACTGAAGCTTTCTTT. As protein: CASSSQQGRTEAFF.